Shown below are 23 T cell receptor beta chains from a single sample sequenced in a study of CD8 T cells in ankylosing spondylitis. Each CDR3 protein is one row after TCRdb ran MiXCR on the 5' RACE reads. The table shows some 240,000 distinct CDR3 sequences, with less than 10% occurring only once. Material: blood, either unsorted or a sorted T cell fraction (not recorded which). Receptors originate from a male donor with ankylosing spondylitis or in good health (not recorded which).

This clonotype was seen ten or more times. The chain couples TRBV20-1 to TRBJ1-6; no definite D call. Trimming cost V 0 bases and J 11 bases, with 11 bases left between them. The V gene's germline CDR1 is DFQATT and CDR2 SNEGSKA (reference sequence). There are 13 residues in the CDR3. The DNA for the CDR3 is TGCAGTGCTAGAGAGGGCCTCGGTCCACCCCTCCACTTT. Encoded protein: CSAREGLGPPLHF.

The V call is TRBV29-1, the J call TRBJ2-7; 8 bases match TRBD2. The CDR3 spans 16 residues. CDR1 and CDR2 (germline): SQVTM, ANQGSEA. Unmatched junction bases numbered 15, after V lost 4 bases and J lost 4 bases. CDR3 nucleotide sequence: TGCAGCGTTGCTGGCTCGTCTAGCGGGTTATTGTACGAGCAGTACTTC. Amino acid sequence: CSVAGSSSGLLYEQYF.

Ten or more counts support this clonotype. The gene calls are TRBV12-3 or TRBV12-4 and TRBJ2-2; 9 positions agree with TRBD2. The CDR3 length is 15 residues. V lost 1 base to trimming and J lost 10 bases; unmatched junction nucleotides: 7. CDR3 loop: CASSLGTSGQKELFF. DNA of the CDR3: TGTGCCAGCAGTTTAGGAACTAGCGGGCAAAAGGAGCTGTTTTTT.

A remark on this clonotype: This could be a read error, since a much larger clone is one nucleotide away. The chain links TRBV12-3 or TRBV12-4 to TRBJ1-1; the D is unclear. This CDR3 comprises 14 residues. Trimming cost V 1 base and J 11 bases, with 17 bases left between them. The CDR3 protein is CASSLVGPGSAAFF. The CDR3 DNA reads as TGTGCCAGCAGTTTAGTTGGACCGGGCTCGGCCGCTTTCTTT.

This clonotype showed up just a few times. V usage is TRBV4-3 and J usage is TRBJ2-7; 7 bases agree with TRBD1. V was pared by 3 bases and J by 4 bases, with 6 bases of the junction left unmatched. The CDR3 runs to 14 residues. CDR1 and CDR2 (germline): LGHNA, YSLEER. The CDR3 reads CASSHTDRAYEQYF. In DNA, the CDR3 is TGCGCCAGCAGCCACACCGACAGGGCTTACGAGCAGTACTTC.

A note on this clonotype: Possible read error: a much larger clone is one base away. This chain's CDR3 is CASSLRDSIYERYF. In nucleotides, the CDR3 is TGTGCCAGCAGTTTACGGGACTCGATCTACGAGCGGTACTTC. This sequence joins TRBV12-3 or TRBV12-4 and TRBJ2-7, with D perhaps matching TRBD2 (6 bases). CDR3 length equals 14 residues.

CDR3 nucleotides: TGCAGTGCTAGACCCGGTACAGGGAACAACCGCAAAAACATTCAGTACTTC. Its protein is CSARPGTGNNRKNIQYF. The chain recombines TRBV20-1 with TRBJ2-4; tentatively, D is TRBD1 (6 bases). Germline CDR1 reads DFQATT; CDR2 reads SNEGSKA (reference sequence). Trimming removed 2 bases from V and 3 bases from J, with 20 bases in between. CDR3 length equals 17 residues.

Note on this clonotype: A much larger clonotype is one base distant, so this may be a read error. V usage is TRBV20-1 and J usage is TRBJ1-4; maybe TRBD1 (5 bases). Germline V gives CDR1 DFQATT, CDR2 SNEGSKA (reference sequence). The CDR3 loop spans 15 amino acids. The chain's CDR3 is CSARLGTTTNENLFF. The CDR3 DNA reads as TGCAGTGCTAGGCTCGGGACGACAACTAATGAAAACCTGTTTTTT.

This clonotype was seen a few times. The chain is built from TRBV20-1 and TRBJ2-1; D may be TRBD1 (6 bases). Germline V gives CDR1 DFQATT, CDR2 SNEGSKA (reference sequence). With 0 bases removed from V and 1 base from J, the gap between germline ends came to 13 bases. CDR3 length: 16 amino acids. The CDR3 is CSARDPDRRSYNEQFF. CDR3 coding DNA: TGCAGTGCTAGAGACCCTGACAGGAGATCCTACAATGAGCAGTTCTTC.

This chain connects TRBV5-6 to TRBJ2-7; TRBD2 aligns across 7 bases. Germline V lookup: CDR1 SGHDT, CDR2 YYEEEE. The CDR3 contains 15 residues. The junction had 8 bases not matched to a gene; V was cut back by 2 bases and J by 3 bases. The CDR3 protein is CASSFNDGEGYEQYF. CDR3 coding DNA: TGTGCCAGCAGCTTTAATGACGGGGAGGGCTACGAGCAGTACTTC.

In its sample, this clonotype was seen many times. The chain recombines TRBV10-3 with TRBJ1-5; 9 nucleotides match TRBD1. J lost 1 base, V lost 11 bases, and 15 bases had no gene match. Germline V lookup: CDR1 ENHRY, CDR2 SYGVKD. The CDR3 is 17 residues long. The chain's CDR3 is CACSASGTGSSNQPQHF. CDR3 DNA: TGTGCCTGTTCAGCCTCCGGGACAGGGTCGAGCAATCAGCCCCAGCATTTT.

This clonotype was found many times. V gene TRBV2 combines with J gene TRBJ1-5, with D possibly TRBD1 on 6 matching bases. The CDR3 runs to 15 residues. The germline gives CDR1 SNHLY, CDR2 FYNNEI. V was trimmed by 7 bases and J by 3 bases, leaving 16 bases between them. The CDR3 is CASTQTGIFNQPQHF. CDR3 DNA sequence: TGTGCCAGCACCCAAACAGGGATTTTCAATCAGCCCCAGCATTTT.

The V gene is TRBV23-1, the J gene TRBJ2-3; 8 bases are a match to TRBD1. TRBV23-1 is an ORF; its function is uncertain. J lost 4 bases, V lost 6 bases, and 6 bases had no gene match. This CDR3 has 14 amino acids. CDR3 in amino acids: CASRMDRVADTQYF. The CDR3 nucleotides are TGCGCCAGCAGAATGGACAGGGTTGCAGATACGCAGTATTTT.

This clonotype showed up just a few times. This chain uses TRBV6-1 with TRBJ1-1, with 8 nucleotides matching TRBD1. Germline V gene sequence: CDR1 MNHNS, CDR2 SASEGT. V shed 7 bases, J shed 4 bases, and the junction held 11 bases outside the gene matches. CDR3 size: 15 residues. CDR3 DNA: TGTGCCAGCAAATTGACAGGGGATTGGGGCACTGAAGCTTTCTTT. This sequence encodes CASKLTGDWGTEAFF.

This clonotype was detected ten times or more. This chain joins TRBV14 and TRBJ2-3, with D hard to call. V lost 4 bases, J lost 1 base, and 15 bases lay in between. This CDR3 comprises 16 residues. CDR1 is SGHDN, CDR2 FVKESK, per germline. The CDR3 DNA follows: TGTGCCAGCAGCCCCCGACCAACTGTGGGCACAGATACGCAGTATTTT. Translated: CASSPRPTVGTDTQYF.

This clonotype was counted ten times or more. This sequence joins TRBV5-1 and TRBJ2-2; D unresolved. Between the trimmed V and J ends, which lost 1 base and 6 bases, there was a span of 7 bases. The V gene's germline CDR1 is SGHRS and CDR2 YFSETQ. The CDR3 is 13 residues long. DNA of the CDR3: TGCGCCAGCAGCTTGATGGCATCCGGGGAGCTGTTTTTT. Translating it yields CASSLMASGELFF.

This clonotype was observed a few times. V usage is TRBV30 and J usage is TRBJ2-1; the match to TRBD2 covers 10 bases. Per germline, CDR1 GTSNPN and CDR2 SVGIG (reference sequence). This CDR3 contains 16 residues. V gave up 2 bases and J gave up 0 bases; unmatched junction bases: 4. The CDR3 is CAWSTSGMSSYNEQFF. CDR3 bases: TGTGCCTGGAGTACTAGCGGGATGAGCTCCTACAATGAGCAGTTCTTC.

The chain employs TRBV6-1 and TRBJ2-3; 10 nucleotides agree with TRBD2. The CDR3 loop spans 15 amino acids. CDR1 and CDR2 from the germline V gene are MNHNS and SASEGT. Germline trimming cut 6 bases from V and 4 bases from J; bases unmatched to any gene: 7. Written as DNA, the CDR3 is TGTGCCAGCAGACCCCTAGCGGGAGTTGCAGATACGCAGTATTTT. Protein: CASRPLAGVADTQYF.

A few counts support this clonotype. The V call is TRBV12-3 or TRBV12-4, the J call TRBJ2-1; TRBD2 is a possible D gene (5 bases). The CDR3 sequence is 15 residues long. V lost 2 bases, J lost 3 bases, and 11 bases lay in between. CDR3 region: CASSLMSGSYNEQFF. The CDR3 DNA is TGTGCCAGCAGTTTAATGTCGGGGAGCTACAATGAGCAGTTCTTC.

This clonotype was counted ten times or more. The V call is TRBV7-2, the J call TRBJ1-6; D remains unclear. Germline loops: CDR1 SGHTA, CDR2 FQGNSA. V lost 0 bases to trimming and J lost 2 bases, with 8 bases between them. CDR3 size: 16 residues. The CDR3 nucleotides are TGTGCCAGCAGCTTAGCGCCGGGCACCTATAATTCACCCCTCCACTTT. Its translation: CASSLAPGTYNSPLHF.

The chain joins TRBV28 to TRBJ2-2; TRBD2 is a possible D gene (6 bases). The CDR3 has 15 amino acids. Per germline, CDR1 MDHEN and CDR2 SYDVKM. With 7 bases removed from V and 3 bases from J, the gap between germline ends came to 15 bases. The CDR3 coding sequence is TGTGCCAGCACAATAATGCGGGGATACACCGGGGAGCTGTTTTTT. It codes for CASTIMRGYTGELFF.

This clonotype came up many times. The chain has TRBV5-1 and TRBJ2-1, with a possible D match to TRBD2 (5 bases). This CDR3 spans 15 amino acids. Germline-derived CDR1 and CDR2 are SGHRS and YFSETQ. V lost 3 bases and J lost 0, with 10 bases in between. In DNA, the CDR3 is TGCGCCAGCAGCTCTGGACTGAGCTCCTACAATGAGCAGTTCTTC. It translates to CASSSGLSSYNEQFF.

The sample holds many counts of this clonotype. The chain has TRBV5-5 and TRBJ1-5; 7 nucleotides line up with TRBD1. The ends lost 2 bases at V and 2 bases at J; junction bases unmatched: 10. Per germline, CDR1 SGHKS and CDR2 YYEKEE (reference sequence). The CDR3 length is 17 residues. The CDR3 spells CASSFYPTGARNQPQHF. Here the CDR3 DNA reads TGTGCCAGCAGCTTTTACCCCACAGGGGCGCGCAATCAGCCCCAGCATTTT.